These 24 T cell receptor beta chains originate from one sample sequenced in a study of T cell repertoires in cytomegalovirus infection. Antigens of these TCRs are unknown. Using its own MiXCR run on the reads, TCRdb lists one record per CDR3 protein. Of about 480,000 distinct CDR3 sequences detected, roughly a third appear once; the ten largest clones hold under 20%. This sample comprised cultured PBMCs, obtained from culture after CMV antigen stimulation. The receptors were gathered from a human donor in good health (CMV status not recorded). Some clones in this sample may be carry-over from other donors' samples.

The chain joins TRBV10-2 to TRBJ1-2; D gene unclear. This CDR3 is built from 12 residues. V was clipped by 5 bases and J by 7 bases, with 11 bases between them. The germline V gene has CDR1 WSHSY and CDR2 SAAADI. The CDR3 nucleotides are TGCGCCAGCAGTACAACTGAAAGTGGCTACACCTTC. It codes for CASSTTESGYTF.

This clonotype has a handful of counts. This chain connects TRBV5-1 to TRBJ2-1; TRBD2 is a possible D gene (7 bases). V was clipped by 0 bases and J by 7 bases, with 14 bases between them. CDR3 length equals 15 residues. Germline V lookup: CDR1 SGHRS, CDR2 YFSETQ. The CDR3 is CASSLEGGVRNEQFF. The DNA for the CDR3 is TGCGCCAGCAGCTTGGAGGGGGGGGTTCGAAATGAGCAGTTCTTC.

This rearrangement joins TRBV6-2 or TRBV6-3 to TRBJ1-1, with 8 bases fitting TRBD1. The CDR3 loop spans 13 amino acids. The V gene's germline CDR1 is MNHEY and CDR2 SVGEGT. Trimming removed 8 bases from V and 8 bases from J; junction bases left unmatched: 10. The CDR3 here is CASDGTGPMEAFF. The CDR3, as DNA: TGTGCCAGCGACGGGACAGGTCCCATGGAAGCTTTCTTT.

This clonotype was observed a few times. The chain uses TRBV19 and TRBJ1-6, with D uncertain. V dropped 5 bases and J dropped 9 bases, with 8 bases sitting between them. The CDR3 has 12 amino acids. CDR1 and CDR2 from the germline V gene are LNHDA and SQIVND (reference sequence). Written as DNA, the CDR3 is TGTGCCAGTAGTGAGACTTCTTCACCCCTCCACTTT. Translated: CASSETSSPLHF.

The chain links TRBV19 to TRBJ1-1; maybe TRBD1 (6 bases). The CDR3 is 17 residues long. The germline V gene encodes CDR1 LNHDA and CDR2 SQIVND (reference sequence). The V end lost 7 bases, the J end lost 0 bases, and 21 bases lay between the germline ends. DNA of the CDR3: TGTGCCAGTACCAAGGCGACAGGTGTGCTCATGAACACTGAAGCTTTCTTT. This encodes CASTKATGVLMNTEAFF.

V usage is TRBV6-5 and J usage is TRBJ1-2; D gene unclear. This CDR3 is 15 amino acids long. The germline CDR1 and CDR2 sequences are MNHEY and SVGAGI. V shed 6 bases and J shed 1 base, with 15 bases lying between them. The CDR3 coding sequence is TGTGCCAGCAGCCCGCGACGCGGAGATAACTATGGCTACACCTTC. Translating gives CASSPRRGDNYGYTF.

The chain uses TRBV4-2 and TRBJ2-3; 9 bases align to TRBD2. Germline trimming cut 0 bases from V and 5 bases from J; bases unmatched to any gene: 6. The germline CDR1 and CDR2 sequences are LGHNA and YNFKEQ. This CDR3 is 16 amino acids long. The CDR3 region is CASSQEKGTSRDTQYF. CDR3 in DNA: TGTGCCAGCAGCCAAGAAAAGGGGACTAGCCGAGATACGCAGTATTTT.

About this clonotype itself: A read error may produce the germline difference seen at one junction end. The J gene is TRBJ2-3, the V gene TRBV6-2 or TRBV6-3, with 11 positions matching TRBD2. The germline gives CDR1 MNHEY, CDR2 SVGEGT. The CDR3 covers 17 residues. CDR3 region: CASSYSLAGGGTDTQYF. The CDR3 DNA follows: TGTGCCAGTAGTTACTCCCTAGCGGGAGGAGGGACAGATACGCAGTATTTT.

This sequence joins TRBV24-1 and TRBJ1-2; 8 bases map to TRBD1. V gave up 5 bases and J gave up 5 bases; unmatched junction bases: 6. The V gene's germline CDR1 is KGHDR and CDR2 SFDVKD. This CDR3 is built from 14 residues. DNA of the CDR3: TGTGCCACCAGTGGTACGACAGGGGTATATGGCTACACCTTC. Its protein product is CATSGTTGVYGYTF.

The V and J genes are TRBV7-6 and TRBJ2-7, with D possibly matching TRBD1 (5 bases). The V end was cut by 0 bases, the J end by 6 bases, with 15 bases between. Per germline, CDR1 SGHVS and CDR2 FNYEAQ. CDR3 size: 15 residues. The CDR3 DNA reads as TGTGCCAGCAGCTTAGCAACAGCAGGGCCGTCCGAGCAGTACTTC. Residues: CASSLATAGPSEQYF.

In its sample, this clonotype was seen many times. The genes are TRBV7-2 and TRBJ2-1, with unresolved D. V shed 5 bases and J shed 8 bases, with 13 bases lying between them. Germline values: CDR1 SGHTA, CDR2 FQGNSA. The CDR3 loop spans 13 amino acids. CDR3 protein: CASSEWKLDEQFF. CDR3 bases: TGTGCCAGCAGCGAGTGGAAGCTCGATGAGCAGTTCTTC.

In its sample, this clonotype was seen a few times. The chain carries TRBV4-1 and TRBJ2-7, with 9 bases identical to TRBD2. V shed 0 bases and J 5 bases; nucleotides not matched to a gene: 8. The CDR3 contains 16 residues. Germline V CDR1 and CDR2: MGHRA, YSYEKL. In nucleotides, the CDR3 is TGCGCCAGCAGCCAAGATAAGGCTAGCGGGATTAACGAGCAGTACTTC. Encoded protein: CASSQDKASGINEQYF.

This rearrangement joins TRBV2 to TRBJ1-1; D is unclear. CDR3 length: 12 residues. Germline values: CDR1 SNHLY, CDR2 FYNNEI. Trimming removed 2 bases at V and 10 bases at J, with 11 bases between. CDR3 region: CASSENRRGAFF. The CDR3 DNA follows: TGTGCCAGCAGTGAAAATCGCCGAGGAGCTTTCTTT.

V is TRBV11-2 and J is TRBJ1-5, with a weak D call TRBD1 (6 bases). The CDR3 covers 16 residues. V lost 0 bases and J 6 bases, leaving 15 bases between the germline ends. CDR1 SGHAT and CDR2 FQNNGV come from the germline V gene. The CDR3 sequence is CASSLDPGHNTQPQHF. CDR3 DNA: TGTGCCAGCAGCTTAGACCCGGGACACAACACTCAGCCCCAGCATTTT.

The chain carries TRBV12-3 or TRBV12-4 and TRBJ1-1; D is unresolved. The CDR3 consists of 15 residues. V lost 2 bases and J lost 3, with 13 bases in between. This CDR3 is CASSLRRRMYTEAFF. The CDR3 coding sequence is TGTGCCAGCAGTTTAAGGCGCAGGATGTACACTGAAGCTTTCTTT.

This clonotype was observed a few times. The chain joins TRBV19 to TRBJ2-3; 11 positions match TRBD2. After removal of 5 bases from V and 3 bases from J, the junction contained 10 bases not matched to a gene. The CDR3 length is 17 residues. CDR1 LNHDA and CDR2 SQIVND come from the germline V gene (reference sequence). The CDR3 DNA is TGTGCCAGTAGTCTTCCCCTGACTAGCGGGACGACAGATACGCAGTATTTT. It codes for CASSLPLTSGTTDTQYF.

The chain uses TRBV27 and TRBJ1-2; unclear D gene. With 6 bases removed from V and 2 bases from J, the gap between germline ends came to 13 bases. CDR3 length: 14 residues. The germline V gene has CDR1 MNHEY and CDR2 SMNVEV (reference sequence). The CDR3 is CASRKNGVNYGYTF. The CDR3 bases are TGTGCCAGCAGAAAAAACGGAGTCAACTATGGCTACACCTTC.

This clonotype has more than one count but fewer than ten. The chain joins TRBV19 to TRBJ1-1; D not resolved. V gave up 6 bases and J gave up 1 base, with 9 bases separating them. Germline CDR1 reads LNHDA; CDR2 reads SQIVND (reference sequence). This CDR3 comprises 13 residues. Here the CDR3 DNA reads TGTGCCAGTAGAGACACGGGGAACACTGAAGCTTTCTTT. Its translation: CASRDTGNTEAFF.

The chain employs TRBV19 and TRBJ2-3; 11 positions agree with TRBD2. The CDR3 contains 14 residues. Germline assignment: CDR1 LNHDA and CDR2 SQIVND (reference sequence). The V gene end was trimmed by 3 bases and the J gene end by 5 bases; junction bases not matched to a gene: 1. The CDR3 nucleotides read TGTGCCAGTAGTATGCTAGCGGGAGGAGATACGCAGTATTTT. Protein sequence: CASSMLAGGDTQYF.

The rearrangement links TRBV6-1 to TRBJ2-3; D is perhaps TRBD2 (6 bases). This CDR3 has 16 amino acids. CDR1 is MNHNS and CDR2 is SASEGT in the germline V gene. V shed 4 bases and J shed 1 base, with 15 bases lying between them. The CDR3 reads CASSAGTQRGTDTQYF. The CDR3 DNA reads as TGTGCCAGCAGTGCCGGGACCCAGCGGGGCACAGATACGCAGTATTTT.

In its sample, this clonotype was seen many times. This rearrangement joins TRBV7-2 to TRBJ1-3, with D perhaps matching TRBD1 (5 bases). CDR3 length: 13 residues. Trimming took off 3 bases at V and 2 bases at J, with 5 bases between the two ends. Germline V gene lookup returns CDR1 SGHTA and CDR2 FQGNSA. The CDR3 loop is CASSLGAGNTIYF. Written as DNA, the CDR3 is TGTGCCAGCAGCTTGGGGGCTGGAAACACCATATATTTT.

This chain joins TRBV28 and TRBJ2-7; possibly TRBD1 for D (6 bases). The V end was cut by 5 bases, the J end by 3 bases, with 17 bases between. Germline values: CDR1 MDHEN, CDR2 SYDVKM. The CDR3 runs 15 residues. The DNA of the CDR3 is TGTGCCAGCAGTGAATTACAGGGTTCCATCTACGAGCAGTACTTC. This encodes CASSELQGSIYEQYF. The full variable domain, completed using reference TRBV28 and TRBJ2-7, is DVKVTQSSRYLVKRTGEKVFLECVQDMDHENMFWYRQDPGLGLRLIYFSYDVKMKEKGDIPEGYSVSREKKERFSLILESASTNQTSMYLCASSELQGSIYEQYFGPGTRLTVT.

This chain joins TRBV19 and TRBJ2-5; D assignment may be TRBD1 or TRBD2 (6 bases each). This CDR3 region has 16 residues. The V end was cut by 3 bases, the J end by 1 base, with 15 bases between. CDR1 and CDR2 (germline): LNHDA, SQIVND (reference sequence). CDR3: CASSMGGRVGQETQYF. CDR3 nucleotides: TGTGCCAGTAGTATGGGGGGCAGGGTTGGCCAAGAGACCCAGTACTTC.

CDR3: CASSQDPGTGGPSGELFF. CDR3 sequence (DNA): TGCGCCAGCAGCCAAGATCCTGGGACAGGGGGACCGTCCGGGGAGCTGTTTTTT. The genes are TRBV4-1 and TRBJ2-2, with TRBD1 matching 11 bases. The CDR3 contains 18 residues. The trim removed 0 bases at V and 6 bases at J, leaving 9 bases unmatched. Germline V gene lookup returns CDR1 MGHRA and CDR2 YSYEKL.